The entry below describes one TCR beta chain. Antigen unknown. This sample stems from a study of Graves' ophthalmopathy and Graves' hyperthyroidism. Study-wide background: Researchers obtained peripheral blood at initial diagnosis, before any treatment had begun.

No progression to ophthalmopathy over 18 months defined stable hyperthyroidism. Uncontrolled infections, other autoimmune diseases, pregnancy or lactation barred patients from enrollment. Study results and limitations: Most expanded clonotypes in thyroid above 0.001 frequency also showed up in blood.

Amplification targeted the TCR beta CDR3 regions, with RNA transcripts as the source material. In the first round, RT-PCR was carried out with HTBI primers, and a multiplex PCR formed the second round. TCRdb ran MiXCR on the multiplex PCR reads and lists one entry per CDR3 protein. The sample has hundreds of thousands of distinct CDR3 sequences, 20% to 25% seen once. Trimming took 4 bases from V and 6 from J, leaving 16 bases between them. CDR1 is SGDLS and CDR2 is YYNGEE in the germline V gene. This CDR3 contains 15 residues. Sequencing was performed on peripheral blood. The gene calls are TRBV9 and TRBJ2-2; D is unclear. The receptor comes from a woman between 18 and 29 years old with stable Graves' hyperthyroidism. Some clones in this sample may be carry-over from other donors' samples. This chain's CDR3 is CASSPRTSGAGELFF. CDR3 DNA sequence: TGTGCCAGCAGCCCCCGGACCTCGGGTGCCGGGGAGCTGTTTTTT.